This entry lists 32 T cell receptor beta chains sequenced from one sample in a study of T cell repertoires in cytomegalovirus infection. Each CDR3 protein gets one entry after TCRdb re-called the reads with MiXCR. The sample has just under 550,000 distinct CDR3 sequences, about 25% seen once. Specimen: PBMCs. Source of these receptors: a human donor in good health (CMV status not recorded). Some clones in this sample may be carry-over from other donors' samples.

In its sample, this clonotype was seen many times. The chain carries TRBV6-5 and TRBJ1-3, with 8 bases identical to TRBD1. Germline CDR1 is MNHEY and CDR2 is SVGAGI. The CDR3 length is 15 residues. J lost 1 base, V lost 2 bases, and 1 base had no gene match. The CDR3: CASSYGQGSGNTIYF. As DNA, the CDR3 is TGTGCCAGCAGTTACGGACAGGGTTCTGGAAACACCATATATTTT.

This chain links TRBV7-7 with TRBJ1-1; D unclear. CDR1 and CDR2 (germline): SSHAT, FNYEAQ (reference sequence). The CDR3 has 13 residues. Trimming shortened V by 1 base and J by 7 bases, and 10 bases separated the two germline ends. The CDR3 DNA reads as TGTGCCAGCAGCTTAGTTGCGGACGGTGAAGCTTTCTTT. Its translation is CASSLVADGEAFF.

This clonotype was observed a few times. The chain combines TRBV29-1 with TRBJ2-1; tentatively, D is TRBD2 (6 bases). The CDR3 loop spans 12 amino acids. Deletions cut 0 bases from V and 10 bases from J, with 10 bases between. Germline lookup yields CDR1 SQVTM and CDR2 ANQGSEA. This chain's CDR3 is CSVEESLAEQFF. The CDR3 DNA sequence: TGCAGCGTTGAAGAGTCCCTAGCGGAGCAGTTCTTC.

This rearrangement joins TRBV20-1 to TRBJ1-5, with D possibly matching TRBD1 (5 bases). The CDR3 length is 13 residues. V was shortened by 6 bases and J by 5 bases, with 14 bases between the two germline ends. Germline values: CDR1 DFQATT, CDR2 SNEGSKA (reference sequence). The CDR3 coding sequence is TGCAGTGCCCTAGGGGCGGCTGATCAGCCCCAGCATTTT. Translated: CSALGAADQPQHF.

The chain combines TRBV20-1 with TRBJ1-5; possibly TRBD1 for D (6 bases). Germline CDR1 and CDR2: DFQATT and SNEGSKA (reference sequence). The CDR3 covers 17 residues. V lost 6 bases, J lost 2 bases, and 23 bases lay in between. The DNA for the CDR3 is TGCAGTGCCGAAGATAATAGGGGGGGTCGGCGCAATCAGCCCCAGCATTTT. Amino acid sequence: CSAEDNRGGRRNQPQHF.

In its sample, this clonotype was seen a few times. The chain carries TRBV5-6 and TRBJ2-5; tentatively, D is TRBD1 or TRBD2 (7 bases each). CDR3 length: 13 residues. The V gene lost 4 bases and the J gene lost 9 bases, with 16 bases spanning the gap. Per germline, CDR1 SGHDT and CDR2 YYEEEE. This CDR3 is CASSRIPGGAQYF. The DNA of the CDR3 is TGTGCCAGCAGCAGAATACCAGGGGGGGCCCAGTACTTC.

This sequence joins TRBV6-5 and TRBJ2-1; the D gene is possibly TRBD2 (6 bases). V was pared by 2 bases and J by 1 base, with 12 bases between. This CDR3 is built from 16 residues. CDR1 and CDR2 (germline): MNHEY, SVGAGI. DNA of the CDR3: TGTGCCAGCAGTTACACAGCGGGTGGGTCCTACAATGAGCAGTTCTTC. Amino acids: CASSYTAGGSYNEQFF.

The chain joins TRBV4-2 to TRBJ1-2; 8 bases agree with TRBD1. V shed 1 base, J shed 3 bases, and the junction held 4 bases outside the gene matches. Germline V CDR1 and CDR2: LGHNA, YNFKEQ. This CDR3 has 15 amino acids. The CDR3 is CASSQAGGADYGYTF. The CDR3 nucleotides read TGTGCCAGCAGCCAAGCAGGGGGCGCGGACTATGGCTACACCTTC.

This sequence joins TRBV5-1 and TRBJ1-1, with D tentatively TRBD1 (5 bases). V was cut by 4 bases and J by 5 bases, with 12 bases left in between. The CDR3 totals 13 residues. Germline assignment: CDR1 SGHRS and CDR2 YFSETQ. The CDR3 here is CASSRDSSTEAFF. The CDR3 DNA sequence: TGCGCCAGCAGCCGAGACAGTTCTACTGAAGCTTTCTTT.

Many counts were recorded for this clonotype. V gene TRBV7-2 combines with J gene TRBJ2-5; 10 bases are shared with TRBD1. The V segment lost 5 bases and the J segment 5 bases; nucleotides outside the gene matches: 5. The CDR3 is made up of 14 amino acids. In germline, CDR1 is SGHTA, CDR2 FQGNSA. The CDR3 loop is CASSPTGGVETQYF. CDR3 DNA: TGTGCCAGCAGCCCGACAGGGGGCGTGGAGACCCAGTACTTC.

The CDR3: CSARQGARGELFF. DNA of the CDR3: TGCAGTGCGCGACAGGGGGCTAGGGGGGAGCTGTTTTTT. The chain has TRBV20-1 and TRBJ2-2, with 10 bases that match TRBD1. The germline V gene encodes CDR1 DFQATT and CDR2 SNEGSKA (reference sequence). CDR3 length: 13 residues. The V gene end was trimmed by 6 bases and the J gene end by 8 bases; junction bases not matched to a gene: 6.

This clonotype showed up many times. This rearrangement joins TRBV7-6 to TRBJ2-5; 10 bases agree with TRBD2. The CDR3 is made up of 18 amino acids. With 3 bases clipped from V and 2 bases from J, the junction kept 12 bases outside the gene matches. In germline, CDR1 is SGHVS, CDR2 FNYEAQ. The CDR3 loop reads CASSFTSGIHPFQETQYF. The CDR3 DNA is TGTGCCAGCAGCTTCACTAGCGGGATACACCCCTTTCAAGAGACCCAGTACTTC.

The sample holds a few counts of this clonotype. The chain combines TRBV10-2 with TRBJ2-1; D may be TRBD1 (6 bases). Trimming removed 0 bases at V and 2 bases at J, with 20 bases between. CDR1 WSHSY and CDR2 SAAADI come from the germline V gene. The CDR3 consists of 19 residues. The DNA for the CDR3 is TGCGCCAGCAGTGAGTCCTGGGGTGGGGGCCGGTCAACCTACAATGAGCAGTTCTTC. Translating gives CASSESWGGGRSTYNEQFF.

This clonotype was seen a few times. J is TRBJ2-1 and V is TRBV7-9; D not certain. The V end was cut by 3 bases, the J end by 2 bases, with 8 bases between. Per germline, CDR1 SEHNR and CDR2 FQNEAQ (reference sequence). The CDR3 has 14 residues. The CDR3 coding sequence is TGTGCCAGCAGCTTGAGGCCCCCCTACAATGAGCAGTTCTTC. This translates into CASSLRPPYNEQFF.

This clonotype was recorded many times. This chain joins TRBV7-2 and TRBJ2-1; 7 bases are shared with TRBD2. After removal of 10 bases from V and 0 bases from J, the junction contained 6 bases not matched to a gene. This CDR3 region has 14 residues. Germline CDR1 SGHTA, CDR2 FQGNSA. Here the CDR3 DNA reads TGTGCCACTTCGGGACTAAGCTCCTACAATGAGCAGTTCTTC. It is translated as CATSGLSSYNEQFF.

This clonotype was counted ten times or more. The genes are TRBV7-2 and TRBJ2-5, with 7 bases lining up with TRBD1. This CDR3 spans 13 amino acids. With 8 bases clipped from V and 5 bases from J, the junction kept 8 bases outside the gene matches. Per germline, CDR1 SGHTA and CDR2 FQGNSA. The CDR3 region is CASLRGWMETQYF. CDR3 nucleotide sequence: TGTGCCAGCCTCAGGGGGTGGATGGAGACCCAGTACTTC.

The chain links TRBV5-4 to TRBJ2-2; perhaps TRBD2 as D (6 bases). Trimming removed 5 bases at V and 3 bases at J, with 14 bases between. Germline V gene sequence: CDR1 SGHNT, CDR2 YYREEE (reference sequence). The CDR3 totals 15 residues. CDR3 region: CASRSPGAHTGELFF. For the CDR3, the DNA is TGTGCCAGCAGGTCTCCGGGAGCGCACACCGGGGAGCTGTTTTTT.

The chain carries TRBV11-2 and TRBJ2-3; D perhaps matches TRBD1 (6 bases). In germline, CDR1 is SGHAT, CDR2 FQNNGV. V was cut by 4 bases and J by 2 bases, with 13 bases left in between. This CDR3 comprises 15 residues. CDR3 in DNA: TGTGCCAGCAGCTCCCCAGGGGTGATCACAGATACGCAGTATTTT. This translates into CASSSPGVITDTQYF.

There are a few counts of this clonotype. The chain combines TRBV29-1 with TRBJ2-4; D unclear. Germline CDR1 is SQVTM and CDR2 is ANQGSEA. The CDR3 loop spans 12 amino acids. The ends were cut back, 4 bases at V and 5 bases at J, with 9 bases in the middle. This CDR3 is CSVGFGENIQYF. For the CDR3, the DNA is TGCAGCGTTGGGTTCGGAGAAAACATTCAGTACTTC.

The chain's CDR3 is CASSQPRWVPTTQYF. The CDR3 DNA sequence: TGTGCCAGCAGCCAACCTCGCTGGGTTCCAACTACGCAGTATTTT. The chain employs TRBV4-2 and TRBJ2-3; the D is unclear. This CDR3 has 15 residues. The germline CDR1 and CDR2 sequences are LGHNA and YNFKEQ. Trimming removed 2 bases from V and 8 bases from J, with 17 bases in between.

This clonotype was seen only a few times. The chain combines TRBV29-1 with TRBJ2-7; possibly TRBD2 for D (6 bases). The CDR3 spans 15 residues. Deletions cut 5 bases from V and 2 bases from J, with 19 bases between. Germline V gene lookup returns CDR1 SQVTM and CDR2 ANQGSEA. The CDR3 DNA follows: TGCAGCGTTTCCTCCGGAGTGGGAGGTACCTACGAGCAGTACTTC. It codes for CSVSSGVGGTYEQYF.

Here the CDR3 DNA reads TGTGCCAGCAGGGATTCGGGAGCATACACCGGGGAGCTGTTTTTT. This gives the protein CASRDSGAYTGELFF. This chain joins TRBV2 and TRBJ2-2; possible D gene TRBD2, 6 bases. Germline CDR1 and CDR2: SNHLY and FYNNEI. The CDR3 has 15 residues. V was clipped by 6 bases and J by 3 bases, with 14 bases between them.

This clonotype was seen more than once but under ten times. The genes are TRBV20-1 and TRBJ2-1; tentatively, D is TRBD2 (5 bases). With 6 bases removed from V and 2 bases from J, the gap between germline ends came to 17 bases. Germline V gives CDR1 DFQATT, CDR2 SNEGSKA (reference sequence). The CDR3 is made up of 15 amino acids. CDR3 coding DNA: TGCAGTGCACCCGGAGTCCTAGCACCCTACAATGAGCAGTTCTTC. Amino acid sequence: CSAPGVLAPYNEQFF.

The rearrangement links TRBV7-9 to TRBJ2-4, with D maybe TRBD2 (5 bases). The CDR3 totals 14 residues. Trimming took 2 bases from V and 7 from J, leaving 12 bases between them. CDR1 SEHNR and CDR2 FQNEAQ come from the germline V gene (reference sequence). This CDR3 reads CASSLLARGNIQYF. CDR3 nucleotide sequence: TGTGCCAGCAGCTTACTAGCACGTGGGAACATTCAGTACTTC.

The genes are TRBV19 and TRBJ2-4, with D perhaps assigned TRBD1 or TRBD2 (5 bases each). Germline assignment: CDR1 LNHDA and CDR2 SQIVND (reference sequence). This CDR3 region has 15 residues. V was cut by 5 bases and J by 6 bases, with 17 bases left in between. CDR3 amino acids: CASSSSPRGSNIQYF. The DNA of the CDR3 is TGTGCCAGTAGTTCCTCCCCGAGGGGATCAAACATTCAGTACTTC. Full variable domain (outside the CDR3, taken from reference TRBV19 and TRBJ2-4): DGGITQSPKYLFRKEGQNVTLSCEQNLNHDAMYWYRQDPGQGLRLIYYSQIVNDFQKGDIAEGYSVSREKKESFPLTVTSAQKNPTAFYLCASSSSPRGSNIQYFGAGTRLSVL.

The J gene is TRBJ2-5, the V gene TRBV28; 7 nucleotides agree with TRBD2. The CDR3 length is 16 residues. Germline V gives CDR1 MDHEN, CDR2 SYDVKM. Unmatched junction bases numbered 13, after V lost 4 bases and J lost 5 bases. CDR3 in DNA: TGTGCCAGCAGTTCCCCCTCGGCGGGAGTAGGGGAGACCCAGTACTTC. Its protein is CASSSPSAGVGETQYF.

This clonotype has just a few counts. The rearrangement joins TRBV7-9 to TRBJ1-5, with unresolved D. CDR3 size: 14 residues. Germline V lookup: CDR1 SEHNR, CDR2 FQNEAQ (reference sequence). V was trimmed by 1 base and J by 9 bases, leaving 13 bases between them. CDR3 coding DNA: TGTGCCAGCAGCTTAGGGCAGGCAATGGGGCCCCAGCATTTT. Residues: CASSLGQAMGPQHF.

With regard to this clonotype: A read error is possible here, since a much larger clone lies one base away. The chain uses TRBV7-2 and TRBJ2-5; a possible D gene is TRBD1 (6 bases). Per the germline V gene, CDR1 is SGHTA and CDR2 is FQGNSA. The ends were cut back, 4 bases at V and 6 bases at J, with 18 bases in the middle. The CDR3 is made up of 15 amino acids. The CDR3 DNA reads as TGTGCCAGCAGCTCACGGGACACAAGCGCAAAGACCCAGTACTTC. It codes for CASSSRDTSAKTQYF.

The rearrangement joins TRBV6-2 or TRBV6-3 to TRBJ2-5, with D perhaps assigned TRBD1 or TRBD2 (5 bases each). The length of the CDR3 is 18 residues. CDR1 MNHEY and CDR2 SVGEGT come from the germline V gene. V was shortened by 4 bases and J by 0 bases, with 21 bases between the two germline ends. The DNA of the CDR3 is TGTGCCAGCAGTTTTTGGATTGGGGGAACTCGGTACCAAGAGACCCAGTACTTC. Translation gives CASSFWIGGTRYQETQYF.

This clonotype came up many times. V is TRBV7-6 and J is TRBJ2-1, with 7 positions matching TRBD2. CDR1 SGHVS and CDR2 FNYEAQ come from the germline V gene. CDR3 length equals 15 residues. J gave up 0 bases and V 5 bases, and 4 bases lay outside the gene matches. CDR3 coding DNA: TGTGCCAGCAGCCGGGACTACGACTCCTACAATGAGCAGTTCTTC. Protein: CASSRDYDSYNEQFF.

This clonotype was recorded a few times. The V call is TRBV4-1, the J call TRBJ1-1; D perhaps matches TRBD1 (6 bases). V gave up 3 bases and J gave up 1 base, with 9 bases separating them. The CDR3 is 14 residues long. The V gene's germline CDR1 is MGHRA and CDR2 YSYEKL. As DNA, the CDR3 is TGCGCCAGCAGCCACCAGACAGGGAACACTGAAGCTTTCTTT. Encoded protein: CASSHQTGNTEAFF.

Ten or more counts support this clonotype. V is TRBV7-6 and J is TRBJ1-4; 7 positions agree with TRBD1. This CDR3 has 15 residues. Per the germline V gene, CDR1 is SGHVS and CDR2 is FNYEAQ. J gave up 7 bases and V 6 bases, and 11 bases lay outside the gene matches. CDR3 residues: CASRPTRGGREKLFF. In DNA, the CDR3 is TGTGCCAGCAGGCCCACCAGGGGGGGCCGTGAAAAACTGTTTTTT.